The text below deals with one T cell receptor beta chain. This record comes from a study of blood T cell repertoires in COVID-19. The wider study: Samples of COVID-19 (acute and convalescent) were obtained from the United States, Italy and Spain. Sample material is recorded as cDNA or gDNA derived from T cells, B-cell-depleted T cells, or PBMCs.

The CDR3 totals 18 residues. CDR1 is KGHDR, CDR2 SFDVKD, per germline. The V gene end was trimmed by 5 bases and the J gene end by 5 bases; junction bases not matched to a gene: 15. The protocol was immunoSEQ multiplex PCR, while the TCRdb copy is restricted to in-frame clones and leaves out a portion. The table shows roughly 300,000 clones, with 86% occurring only once. Participant ages covered about 18 to 100 years across 24 US areas. Recovery meant two consecutive negative NP/OP PCR tests, professional clearance, or resolved symptoms. The sequence derives from a man aged 30-40 years who had recovered from COVID-19. Sequenced material: PBMCs or T cells enriched from blood (not recorded which). The V call is TRBV24-1, the J call TRBJ2-2, with 8 bases matching TRBD1. CDR3: CATSAMGQEIAETGELFF. CDR3 nucleotides: TGTGCCACCAGTGCCATGGGACAGGAAATAGCGGAGACCGGGGAGCTGTTTTTT.